This T cell receptor (beta chain) was found in a study of neoadjuvant anti-PD-1 for oral cavity cancer. The table came from immunoSEQ multiplex PCR; TCRdb's copy has only in-frame clones and leaves some out. The sample comprises more than 12,000 clones, roughly 70% of which are singletons, and about 3% rests with the top ten. This TCR derives from a person aged 35-79 years with oral cavity squamous cell carcinoma. Sequencing used PBMCs, obtained before nivolumab (anti-PD-1) treatment.

CDR3 residues: CASSSDSTDTQYF. CDR3 DNA sequence: TGTGCCAGCAGTTCCGACAGTACAGATACGCAGTATTTT. V gene TRBV6-5 combines with J gene TRBJ2-3, with TRBD1 as a possible D gene (5 bases). Germline V gene lookup returns CDR1 MNHEY and CDR2 SVGAGI. The CDR3 runs to 13 residues. V gave up 4 bases and J gave up 3 bases, with 8 bases separating them.